This T cell receptor (beta chain) was sequenced in a study of cytomegalovirus exposure and HLA in healthy donors. V lost 5 bases to trimming and J lost 0 bases; unmatched junction nucleotides: 5. CDR1 SGHVS and CDR2 FNYEAQ come from the germline V gene. The CDR3 extends over 15 amino acids. General study findings and limits: Associated with HLA alleles at 0.05 false discovery rate in a later analysis were about 17,000 TCR beta sequences. A later analysis found that most CMV-associated TCR beta chains appeared HLA-restricted.

As concerns this clone: Its antigen is undetermined.

Amplification used 60 Vbeta primers and 13 Jbeta primers. Method: immunoSEQ multiplex PCR; TCRdb's copy keeps in-frame clones and lacks some. The sample lists roughly 180,000 clones; more than 60% were seen once. The sequenced sample was PBMCs. The clonotype originates from a woman in her sixties or seventies in good health and CMV-seropositive. The chain couples TRBV7-6 to TRBJ1-1, with TRBD1 matching 8 bases. In nucleotides, the CDR3 is TGTGCCAGCAGCCCGTGGACAGGGATGAACACTGAAGCTTTCTTT. It yields the protein CASSPWTGMNTEAFF.